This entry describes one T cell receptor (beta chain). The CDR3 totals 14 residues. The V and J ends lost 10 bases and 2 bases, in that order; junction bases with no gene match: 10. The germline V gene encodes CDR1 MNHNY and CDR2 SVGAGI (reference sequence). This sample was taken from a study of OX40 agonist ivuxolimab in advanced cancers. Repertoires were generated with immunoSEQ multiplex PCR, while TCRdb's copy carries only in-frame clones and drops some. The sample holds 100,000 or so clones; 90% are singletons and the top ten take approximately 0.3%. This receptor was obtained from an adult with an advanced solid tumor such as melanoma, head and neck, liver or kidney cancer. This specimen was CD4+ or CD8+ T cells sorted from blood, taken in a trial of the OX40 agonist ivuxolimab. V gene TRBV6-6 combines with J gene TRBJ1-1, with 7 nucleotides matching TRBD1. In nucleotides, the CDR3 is TGTGCCACCAGGGGGTCAAACAGAAACACTGAAGCTTTCTTT. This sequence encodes CATRGSNRNTEAFF.